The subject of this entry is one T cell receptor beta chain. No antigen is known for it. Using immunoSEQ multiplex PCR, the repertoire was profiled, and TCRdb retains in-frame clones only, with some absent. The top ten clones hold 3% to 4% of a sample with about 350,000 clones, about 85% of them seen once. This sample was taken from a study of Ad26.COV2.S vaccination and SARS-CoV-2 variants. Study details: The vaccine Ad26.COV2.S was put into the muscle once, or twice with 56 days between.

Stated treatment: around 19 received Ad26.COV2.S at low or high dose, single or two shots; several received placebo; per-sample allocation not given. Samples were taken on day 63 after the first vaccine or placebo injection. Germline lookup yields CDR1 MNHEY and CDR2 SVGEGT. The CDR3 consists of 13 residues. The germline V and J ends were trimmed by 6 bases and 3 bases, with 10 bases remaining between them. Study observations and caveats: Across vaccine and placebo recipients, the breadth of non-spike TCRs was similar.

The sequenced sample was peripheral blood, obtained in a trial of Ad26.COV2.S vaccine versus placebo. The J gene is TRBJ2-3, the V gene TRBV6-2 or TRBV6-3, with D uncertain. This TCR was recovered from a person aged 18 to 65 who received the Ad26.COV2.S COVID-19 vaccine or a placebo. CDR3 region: CASSPTWTDTQYF. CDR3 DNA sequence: TGTGCCAGCAGCCCTACCTGGACAGATACGCAGTATTTT.